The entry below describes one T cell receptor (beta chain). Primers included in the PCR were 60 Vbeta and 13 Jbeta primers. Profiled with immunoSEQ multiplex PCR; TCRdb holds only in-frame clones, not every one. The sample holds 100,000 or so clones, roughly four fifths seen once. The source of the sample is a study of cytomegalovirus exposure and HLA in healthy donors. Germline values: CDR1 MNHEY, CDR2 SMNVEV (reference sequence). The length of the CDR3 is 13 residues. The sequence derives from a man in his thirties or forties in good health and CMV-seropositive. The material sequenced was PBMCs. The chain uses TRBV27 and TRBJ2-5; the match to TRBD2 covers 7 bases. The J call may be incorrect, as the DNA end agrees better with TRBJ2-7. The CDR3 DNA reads TGTGCCAGCAGTTTCGGGGGGTCCTACGAGCAGTACTTC. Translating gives CASSFGGSYEQYF.